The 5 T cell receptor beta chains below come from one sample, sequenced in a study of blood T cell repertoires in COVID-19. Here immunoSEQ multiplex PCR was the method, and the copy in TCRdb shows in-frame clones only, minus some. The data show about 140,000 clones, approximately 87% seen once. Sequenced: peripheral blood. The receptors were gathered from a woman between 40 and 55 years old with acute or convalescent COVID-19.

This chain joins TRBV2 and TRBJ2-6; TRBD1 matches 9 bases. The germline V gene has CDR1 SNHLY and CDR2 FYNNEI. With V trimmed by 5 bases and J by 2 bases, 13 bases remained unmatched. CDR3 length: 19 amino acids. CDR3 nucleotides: TGTGCCAGCAGTTCTCCGGGACAGGGAAGGTGGGCTGGGGCCAACGTCCTGACTTTC. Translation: CASSSPGQGRWAGANVLTF.

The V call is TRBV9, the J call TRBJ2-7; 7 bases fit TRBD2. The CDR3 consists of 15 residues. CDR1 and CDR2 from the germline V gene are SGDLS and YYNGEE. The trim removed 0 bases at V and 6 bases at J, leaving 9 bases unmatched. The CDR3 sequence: CASSVGLAPWGEQYF. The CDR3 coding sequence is TGTGCCAGCAGCGTAGGACTAGCCCCCTGGGGCGAGCAGTACTTC.

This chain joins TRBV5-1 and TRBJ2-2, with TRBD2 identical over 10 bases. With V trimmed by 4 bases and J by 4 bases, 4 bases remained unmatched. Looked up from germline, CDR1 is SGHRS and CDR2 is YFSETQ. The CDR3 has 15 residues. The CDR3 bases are TGCGCCAGCAGCATGTTAGCGGGAGGCACCGGGGAGCTGTTTTTT. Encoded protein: CASSMLAGGTGELFF.

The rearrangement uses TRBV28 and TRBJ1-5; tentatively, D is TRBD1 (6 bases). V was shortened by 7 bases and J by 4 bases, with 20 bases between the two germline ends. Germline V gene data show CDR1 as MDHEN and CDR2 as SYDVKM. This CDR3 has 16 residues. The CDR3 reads CASTRADSFLNQPQHF. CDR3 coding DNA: TGTGCCAGCACCCGGGCGGACAGTTTTCTTAATCAGCCCCAGCATTTT.

The CDR3 DNA reads as TGTGCCAGCAGCTTTCGGGGGGCCGGGGAGACCCAGTACTTC. This gives the protein CASSFRGAGETQYF. The V and J genes are TRBV13 and TRBJ2-5; tentatively, D is TRBD2 (7 bases). Per germline, CDR1 PRHDT and CDR2 FYEKMQ (reference sequence). The CDR3 spans 14 residues. V was cut by 3 bases and J by 5 bases, with 13 bases left in between.